A selection of T cell receptor beta chains follows, all from one sample in a study of beta chain features in type 1 diabetes. Method: immunoSEQ multiplex PCR; TCRdb's copy keeps in-frame clones and lacks some. This sample has 250,000 to 350,000 clones, with approximately 10% found just once. Input material: naive CD4+ T cells from blood. The source of these receptors is a woman aged 30 to 39 in good health. CDR3s include the opening cysteine and the closing phenylalanine or tryptophan. A D gene is named only where the DNA matches it firmly. Rows give clone size only sometimes, using once, few, many, or a class for an expanded clone.

cdr3_aa cdr3_nt d_call j_call v_call clone_size
CASRTSGTSYGYTF TGTGCCAGCAGGACCTCCGGGACTTCCTATGGCTACACCTTC . TRBJ1-2 TRBV6-1 .
CASSQENRGNQPQHF TGCGCCAGCAGCCAAGAAAATCGGGGGAATCAGCCCCAGCATTTT . TRBJ1-5 TRBV4-3 .
CASSIESSGIQPQHF TGTGCCAGTAGTATAGAGAGCAGCGGGATTCAGCCCCAGCATTTT . TRBJ1-5 TRBV19 .
CASSPDTGELFF TGTGCCAGCAGCCCGGACACCGGGGAGCTGTTTTTT . TRBJ2-2 TRBV7-9 few
CSVDPGDTGELFF TGCAGCGTTGACCCAGGGGACACCGGGGAGCTGTTTTTT . TRBJ2-2 TRBV29-1 few
CASSIADLAGTDTQYF TGCGCCAGCAGCATCGCTGACCTAGCGGGAACAGATACGCAGTATTTT TRBD2 TRBJ2-3 TRBV5-1 .
CASSPLQTLGRDVLTF TGTGCCAGCTCACCCCTACAGACCCTGGGCCGAGACGTCCTGACTTTC . TRBJ2-6 TRBV18 .
CASRTGNGYEQYF TGTGCCAGCAGGACAGGGAACGGATACGAGCAGTACTTC TRBD1 TRBJ2-7 TRBV6-1 .
CASSQYNEQFF TGTGCCAGCAGTCAGTACAATGAGCAGTTCTTC . TRBJ2-1 TRBV6-1 .
CSAILYEGQPQHF TGCAGCGCAATCCTATACGAGGGTCAGCCCCAGCATTTT . TRBJ1-5 TRBV29-1 .
CASSYSGTGGTEAFF TGTGCCAGCAGTTACTCGGGGACAGGAGGCACTGAAGCTTTCTTT TRBD1 TRBJ1-1 TRBV6-5 .
CATSRDTSGRGSEQFF TGTGCCACCAGCAGAGATACTAGCGGGAGAGGGAGTGAGCAGTTCTTC TRBD2 TRBJ2-1 TRBV15 few
CASRRLTYEQYF TGTGCCAGCCGGCGGCTTACCTACGAGCAGTACTTC . TRBJ2-7 TRBV2 .
CASSLIGLAGETQYF TGCGCCAGCAGCCTAATCGGACTAGCGGGAGAGACCCAGTACTTC TRBD2 TRBJ2-5 TRBV5-1 few
CSVRTSGRVSYEQYF TGCAGCGTCCGGACTAGCGGGAGGGTATCCTACGAGCAGTACTTC TRBD2 TRBJ2-7 TRBV29-1 few
CASSFLAGERNEQFF TGCGCCAGCAGCTTCCTAGCGGGAGAAAGAAATGAGCAGTTCTTC TRBD2 TRBJ2-1 TRBV5-1 .
CASSVGQAAGGYEQYF TGTGCCAGCAGCGTGGGCCAAGCGGCGGGAGGCTACGAGCAGTACTTC TRBD2 TRBJ2-7 TRBV7-2 .
CASSSDRVKNIQYF TGTGCCAGCTCTTCTGACAGAGTCAAAAACATTCAGTACTTC . TRBJ2-4 TRBV18 .
CASSQGRDPYEQYF TGCGCCAGCAGCCAAGGGCGGGATCCCTACGAGCAGTACTTC . TRBJ2-7 TRBV4-3 .
CASSPDRDSYEQYF TGTGCCAGCAGCCCGGACAGGGACTCCTACGAGCAGTACTTC TRBD1 TRBJ2-7 TRBV14 few
CASSQRSGGTDTQYF TGTGCCAGCAGCCAACGGAGCGGAGGCACAGATACGCAGTATTTT . TRBJ2-3 TRBV7-2 few
CASSPRDSYGYTF TGTGCCAGCAGCCCCCGGGACAGCTATGGCTACACCTTC TRBD1 TRBJ1-2 TRBV9 .
CSVPKIGQAGNYGYTF TGCAGCGTTCCTAAAATTGGACAGGCTGGAAACTATGGCTACACCTTC TRBD1 TRBJ1-2 TRBV29-1 .
CASSLDSYEQYF TGTGCCAGCTCACTAGACTCCTACGAGCAGTACTTC . TRBJ2-7 TRBV18 few
CAVKDRENTEAFF TGTGCCGTGAAGGACAGGGAAAACACTGAAGCTTTCTTT TRBD1 TRBJ1-1 TRBV30 .
CAWSGGTTTEAFF TGTGCCTGGAGTGGCGGCACTACAACTGAAGCTTTCTTT . TRBJ1-1 TRBV30 .
CASSTWTSLPYEQYF TGTGCCAGCAGTACCTGGACTAGTCTCCCCTACGAGCAGTACTTC TRBD2 TRBJ2-7 TRBV27 few
CASSSWGGPTDTQYF TGTGCCAGCAGTTCGTGGGGGGGACCGACAGATACGCAGTATTTT TRBD2 TRBJ2-3 TRBV7-3 few
CSVGDRGFTEAFF TGCAGCGTTGGCGACAGGGGCTTCACTGAAGCTTTCTTT TRBD1 TRBJ1-1 TRBV29-1 .
CAISESGGSYNEQFF TGTGCCATCAGTGAGTCCGGGGGGTCCTACAATGAGCAGTTCTTC TRBD2 TRBJ2-1 TRBV10-3 few
CASSLATGEIQPQHF TGTGCCAGCAGCTTGGCGACAGGGGAGATTCAGCCCCAGCATTTT TRBD1 TRBJ1-5 TRBV5-6 few
CASSVAPSGSTGELFF TGTGCCAGCAGCGTAGCGCCCAGCGGGAGTACCGGGGAGCTGTTTTTT TRBD2 TRBJ2-2 TRBV9 few
CASSAPGQPNYGYTF TGTGCCAGCAGCGCCCCGGGACAGCCTAACTATGGCTACACCTTC TRBD1 TRBJ1-2 TRBV25-1 .
CASSSLGSPDTQYF TGCGCCAGCAGCTCCCTGGGGAGCCCAGATACGCAGTATTTT . TRBJ2-3 TRBV5-1 few
CASSLAPEYNEQFF TGCGCCAGCAGCTTAGCGCCAGAGTACAATGAGCAGTTCTTC . TRBJ2-1 TRBV5-1 .
CASRGLSNQPQHF TGTGCCAGCAGGGGACTAAGCAATCAGCCCCAGCATTTT . TRBJ1-5 TRBV2 .
CASSNTRTDTEAFF TGTGCCAGCAGCAATACACGGACAGACACTGAAGCTTTCTTT . TRBJ1-1 TRBV7-9 .
CSVPGLTNYGYTF TGCAGCGTCCCTGGGCTGACTAACTATGGCTACACCTTC . TRBJ1-2 TRBV29-1 .
CASSQVPSGNTGELFF TGCGCCAGCAGCCAAGTCCCTAGCGGGAACACCGGGGAGCTGTTTTTT TRBD2 TRBJ2-2 TRBV4-3 .
CASSERQGLNEQFF TGTGCCAGCAGCGAGAGACAGGGGTTGAATGAGCAGTTCTTC TRBD1 TRBJ2-1 TRBV7-9 .
CASSYDRMNTEAFF TGTGCCAGCAGTTACGACAGAATGAACACTGAAGCTTTCTTT . TRBJ1-1 TRBV27 .
CASSRGLAGVNEQYF TGTGCCAGTAGTAGAGGACTAGCGGGAGTCAACGAGCAGTACTTC TRBD2 TRBJ2-7 TRBV19 .
CAWSLGRGNQPQHF TGTGCCTGGAGTCTCGGCAGGGGCAATCAGCCCCAGCATTTT . TRBJ1-5 TRBV30 few
CASSSTSGRAYEQYF TGTGCCAGCAGCTCAACTAGCGGGAGGGCCTACGAGCAGTACTTC TRBD2 TRBJ2-7 TRBV27 few
CASSKGGSGETYEQYF TGTGCCAGCAGCAAAGGTGGTAGCGGAGAGACCTACGAGCAGTACTTC . TRBJ2-7 TRBV21-1 few
CASSWGRLDEQYF TGCGCCAGCAGCTGGGGGCGTTTGGACGAGCAGTACTTC . TRBJ2-7 TRBV5-1 few
CASSLTGEQNIQYF TGTGCCAGCAGCTTAACGGGAGAACAAAACATTCAGTACTTC . TRBJ2-4 TRBV11-2 .
CSASPGQSSGNTIYF TGCAGCGCTTCTCCGGGACAGAGCTCTGGAAACACCATATATTTT TRBD1 TRBJ1-3 TRBV29-1 few
CASSVGQLEEQYF TGTGCCAGCAGCGTAGGACAGTTGGAGGAGCAGTACTTC . TRBJ2-7 TRBV9 .